The rows below give T cell receptor beta chains drawn from one sample of a study of T cell repertoires in cytomegalovirus infection. TCRdb passed the reads through MiXCR, listing each CDR3 protein once. Among approximately 500,000 distinct CDR3 sequences listed, about 17% were seen once. The specimen was CD8+ T cells from PBMCs. Source of these receptors: a human donor in good health (CMV status not recorded). Some clones in this sample may be carry-over from other donors' samples. The CDR3 runs from the conserved cysteine through the conserved F or W. A D gene is named only where the DNA matches it firmly. Expanded clones get a size class; other rows say once, few or many, or leave the size out.

>TRBJ1-1|few|TRBV29-1|.|10
TGCAGCGTTATGAACACTGAAGCTTTCTTT
CSVMNTEAFF
>TRBJ1-2|many|TRBV5-1|.|15
TGCGCCAGCAGCTTGGAGAAGGGACTCGAAACCGGCTACACCTTC
CASSLEKGLETGYTF
>TRBJ2-5|.|TRBV15|.|15
TGTGCCACCAGCAGGGTTCAGCACGATTCATTGTCCCAGTACTTC
CATSRVQHDSLSQYF
>TRBJ2-1|many|TRBV6-1|TRBD1|16
TGTGCCAGCAGTGAGCGGGACAGGGGTCCCTACAATGAGCAGTTCTTC
CASSERDRGPYNEQFF
>TRBJ2-3|many|TRBV9|TRBD2|16
TGTGCCAGCAGCGTTTCTAGCGGGGGAGGGACAGATACGCAGTATTTT
CASSVSSGGGTDTQYF
>TRBJ2-7|many|TRBV15|TRBD2|20
TGTGCCACCAGCAGATGGCCGGGACTAGCGGGAGAAAATGAAGACTACGAGCAGTACTTC
CATSRWPGLAGENEDYEQYF
>TRBJ2-3|many|TRBV7-3|TRBD1|16
TGTGCCAGCAGCCCTCCAGGGGGCGCGTCCGCGGATACGCAGTATTTT
CASSPPGGASADTQYF
>TRBJ2-1|many|TRBV13|TRBD2|17
TGTGCCAGCAGCTTTGACACTAGCGAAAGCTCCTACAATGAGCAGTTCTTC
CASSFDTSESSYNEQFF
>TRBJ1-6|few|TRBV19|TRBD1|16
TGTGCCAGTATGGAGACAGGGCTCGTCATCAATTCACCCCTCCACTTT
CASMETGLVINSPLHF
>TRBJ2-2|.|TRBV11-3|.|15
TGTGCCAGCAGCTTCTACGGGGCGGACACCGGGGAGCTGTTTTTT
CASSFYGADTGELFF
>TRBJ2-7|many|TRBV7-8|.|16
TGTGCCAGCAGCTTATCCAATAGCGCGACCTCCTACGAGCAGTACTTC
CASSLSNSATSYEQYF
>TRBJ1-2|many|TRBV7-9|.|17
TGTGCCAGCAGCTTAAGGGGACCCGAGAAGTCTAACTATGGCTACACCTTC
CASSLRGPEKSNYGYTF
>TRBJ1-1|many|TRBV4-1|.|15
TGCGCCAGCAGCCAAGATCAGGGGATGAACACTGAAGCTTTCTTT
CASSQDQGMNTEAFF
>TRBJ2-7|many|TRBV7-7|.|14
TGTGCTAGCAGCTTAGGATCAGGCTTATACGAGCAGTACTTC
CASSLGSGLYEQYF
>TRBJ2-3|few|TRBV3-1|.|16
TGTGCCAGCAGCCCCGCTAGTTGGACAGCATCAGATACGCAGTATTTT
CASSPASWTASDTQYF
>TRBJ1-2|few|TRBV9|.|14
TGTGCCAGCAGCGACCGGGGACCTCTATATGGCTACACCTTC
CASSDRGPLYGYTF
>TRBJ2-3|few|TRBV28|.|13
TGTGCCAGCAGCTGGAGGATAGGCGATACGCAGTATTTT
CASSWRIGDTQYF
>TRBJ2-3|many|TRBV5-4|TRBD2|15
TGTGCCAGCAGCTTGGCTCAGCGGGGGACAGATACGCAGTATTTT
CASSLAQRGTDTQYF
>TRBJ2-7|many|TRBV6-1|.|13
TGTGCCAGCAGTGGGGAAGTAACCTACGAGCAGTACTTC
CASSGEVTYEQYF
>TRBJ2-1|.|TRBV5-3|.|14
TGTGCCAGAAGCTTCGACGGGTCCTACAATGAGCAGTTCTTC
CARSFDGSYNEQFF
>TRBJ1-2|many|TRBV11-2|.|15
TGTGCCAGCAGCCCCACCAGGGGATACTCTTATGGCTACACCTTC
CASSPTRGYSYGYTF
>TRBJ2-7|.|TRBV10-3|.|14
TGTGCCATCAGTCAAGGGGGTCGCTCCTACGTGCAGTACTTC
CAISQGGRSYVQYF
>TRBJ2-1|many|TRBV7-3|TRBD1|13
TGTGCCAGCAGCCCGCACCCCGGACAGGAGGAGTTCTTC
CASSPHPGQEEFF
>TRBJ2-7|.|TRBV6-6|.|15
TGTGCCAGCACCGGCTGGAGGAAGAGGTCTTACGAGCAGTACTTC
CASTGWRKRSYEQYF
>TRBJ2-2|many|TRBV4-1|TRBD1|17
TGCGCCAGCAGTCCAACGGACAGGGGGCTGATCACCGGGGAGCTGTTTTTT
CASSPTDRGLITGELFF
>TRBJ2-3|many|TRBV2|TRBD2|16
TGTGCCAGCATGGATCCGGGACTAGCGAGCACAGATACGCAGTATTTT
CASMDPGLASTDTQYF
>TRBJ2-7|few|TRBV5-4|.|14
TGTGCCAGCAGCTTGACTACGGGAGCCTACGAGCAGTACTTC
CASSLTTGAYEQYF
>TRBJ2-3|few|TRBV18|.|18
TGTGCCAGCTCACCATTCCGGGCTCAGGGGACTAGCACAGATACGCAGTATTTT
CASSPFRAQGTSTDTQYF
>TRBJ2-3|.|TRBV4-2|TRBD1|15
TGTGCCAGCAGCCCTACAGGGGATTCCATAGATACGCAGTATTTT
CASSPTGDSIDTQYF
>TRBJ2-7|once|TRBV7-8|.|15
TGTGCCAGCAGCCCCGGGCGGTGCAATGGGTACGAGCCGTACTTC
CASSPGRCNGYEPYF
>TRBJ1-5|many|TRBV6-1|.|13
TGTGCCAGCAGTCCCAGGGGACAACGGCCCCAGCATTTT
CASSPRGQRPQHF
>TRBJ2-7|few|TRBV5-4|.|15
TGTGCCAGCAGCTTGAAGAGGGAGAGAACCTACGAGCAGTACTTC
CASSLKRERTYEQYF
>TRBJ2-7|few|TRBV27|.|15
TGTGCCAGCAGTTCCAGAGGGTCCGAAACCTACGAGCAGTACTTC
CASSSRGSETYEQYF
>TRBJ2-5|few|TRBV6-5|.|11
TGTGCCAGCACGCTCCAAGAGACCCAGTACTTC
CASTLQETQYF
>TRBJ1-3|.|TRBV30|.|12
TGTGCCTGGTTAAGTAACGGAAACACCATATATTTT
CAWLSNGNTIYF
>TRBJ1-2|few|TRBV6-5|.|14
TGTGCCAGCAGCGCCTCCGGGTCGGTGGATGGCTACACCTTC
CASSASGSVDGYTF
>TRBJ2-5|.|TRBV29-1|.|14
TGCAGCGTTCCCCCTGTGGGGATATCTGAGACCCAGTACTTC
CSVPPVGISETQYF
>TRBJ1-5|many|TRBV12-3/TRBV12-4|.|15
TGTGCCAGCAGTTTAAGTTACAGCTCCAATCAGCCCCAGCATTTT
CASSLSYSSNQPQHF
>TRBJ1-2|.|TRBV15|TRBD1|16
TGTGCCACCAGCAGAGTTTTGACTACAGGGGCCTATGGCTACACCTTC
CATSRVLTTGAYGYTF